The next 2 T cell receptor beta chains were all read from a single sample in a study of T cell responses to AZD1222 COVID-19 vaccine. The assay was immunoSEQ multiplex PCR, and TCRdb's table has in-frame clones only and misses some. The repertoire holds over 150,000 clones, with 90% to 95% as singletons. The specimen comprised peripheral blood, sampled 28 days after the second AZD1222 dose. The receptors here all came from an adult who received the AZD1222 COVID-19 vaccine.

The J gene is TRBJ1-4, the V gene TRBV5-1; TRBD1 might be the D (6 bases). The CDR3 extends over 15 amino acids. Looked up from germline, CDR1 is SGHRS and CDR2 is YFSETQ. With 5 bases removed from V and 8 bases from J, the gap between germline ends came to 19 bases. The CDR3 DNA sequence: TGCGCCAGCAGTCCAAACGGGGGCAGGGAAGAAAAACTGTTTTTT. It specifies CASSPNGGREEKLFF.

This clone turned up a few times. This chain joins TRBV7-9 and TRBJ2-7, with D uncertain. Germline loops: CDR1 SEHNR, CDR2 FQNEAQ (reference sequence). V was pared by 4 bases and J by 2 bases, with 12 bases between. The CDR3 spans 14 residues. For the CDR3, the DNA is TGTGCCAGCAGCTCTACGGCCAGTCCCTACGAGCAGTACTTC. Its translation is CASSSTASPYEQYF.